A selection of T cell receptor beta chains follows, all from one sample in a study of T-cell memory formation after mild COVID-19. In TCRdb, the 5' RACE reads were re-called with MiXCR into one record per CDR3 protein. There are 500,000 to 600,000 distinct CDR3 sequences in the sample; around 17% occur only once, and around 12% lies in the top ten. Sequenced input: PBMCs or a T cell subset sorted from them (not recorded which). The receptors here all came from an adult woman who had mild COVID-19 (a few samples of this study predate the infection). Cell type and time point are not known. CDR3s include the opening cysteine and the closing phenylalanine or tryptophan. The D gene is left open where the match is weak. The size entry is marked missing in some rows and otherwise reads once, few, many or a size class.

>few|TRBV4-1|TRBJ1-5|TRBD1
CASSQVGDRGQPQHF
TGCGCCAGCAGCCAAGTGGGGGACAGGGGTCAGCCCCAGCATTTT
>.|TRBV4-2|TRBJ2-5|TRBD2
CASSQDYSGDEETQYF
TGTGCCAGCAGCCAAGATTATAGCGGGGATGAAGAGACCCAGTACTTC
>few|TRBV20-1|TRBJ2-7|TRBD2
CSARGTSGSKGLSEQYF
TGCAGTGCTAGGGGGACTAGCGGGAGTAAGGGCCTCTCCGAGCAGTACTTC
>few|TRBV7-9|TRBJ2-1|TRBD2
CASSLSAGGDYNEQFF
TGTGCCAGCAGCTTATCCGCGGGAGGTGACTACAATGAGCAGTTCTTC
>.|TRBV19|TRBJ2-3|.
CASSSPGAGTDTQYF
TGTGCCAGTAGTTCCCCGGGGGCCGGCACAGATACGCAGTATTTT
>.|TRBV27|TRBJ1-1|.
CASSLGRDLGAFF
TGTGCCAGCAGCCTTGGACGGGATTTAGGAGCTTTCTTT
>once|TRBV14|TRBJ1-4|TRBD1
CASSPGQPRRNEKLFF
TGTGCCAGCAGCCCGGGACAGCCCCGAAGAAATGAAAAACTGTTTTTT
>.|TRBV6-1|TRBJ2-7|.
CASSPRLEQYF
TGTGCCAGCAGCCCCAGACTCGAGCAGTACTTC
>few|TRBV4-1|TRBJ2-7|TRBD1
CASSVTGTGYEQYF
TGCGCCAGCAGCGTTACCGGGACAGGGTACGAGCAGTACTTC
>.|TRBV3-1|TRBJ1-1|.
CASSQVLGDSRWGTEAFF
TGTGCCAGCAGCCAAGTATTAGGAGACTCAAGATGGGGCACTGAAGCTTTCTTT
>.|TRBV20-1|TRBJ2-7|.
CSGSRKGGRVEQYF
TGCAGTGGAAGCAGGAAGGGGGGCCGGGTCGAGCAGTACTTC
>.|TRBV7-9|TRBJ2-7|.
CASSLVYSAYEQYF
TGTGCCAGCAGCTTAGTTTACAGTGCCTACGAGCAGTACTTC
>.|TRBV7-2|TRBJ2-3|.
CASSISTAYLGSTDTQYF
TGTGCCAGCAGCATATCGACAGCCTACCTGGGAAGCACAGATACGCAGTATTTT
>.|TRBV6-5|TRBJ1-5|.
CASSLRGYPGQKNQPQHF
TGTGCCAGCAGCCTAAGGGGGTACCCCGGACAGAAGAATCAGCCCCAGCATTTT
>few|TRBV5-1|TRBJ1-1|TRBD1
CASSLALQGAAEAFF
TGCGCCAGCAGCTTGGCACTACAGGGGGCTGCTGAAGCTTTCTTT
>many|TRBV10-3|TRBJ2-7|.
CAISEEGGHGEQYF
TGTGCCATCAGTGAGGAGGGGGGCCACGGCGAGCAGTACTTC
>many|TRBV7-2|TRBJ1-1|TRBD1
CASRGTVNTEAFF
TGTGCCAGCAGAGGGACAGTGAACACTGAAGCTTTCTTT
>.|TRBV12-3/TRBV12-4|TRBJ2-7|.
CASSLGGTFTYEQYF
TGTGCCAGCAGTTTAGGCGGGACTTTTACCTACGAGCAGTACTTC
>few|TRBV21-1|TRBJ2-7|.
CASSKVQYEQYF
TGTGCCAGCAGCAAAGTACAATACGAGCAGTACTTC
>.|TRBV24-1|TRBJ2-1|.
CATSDMTYASEQFF
TGTGCCACCAGTGACATGACCTACGCGAGTGAGCAGTTCTTC
>few|TRBV7-9|TRBJ1-1|TRBD1
CASSVGQGTEAFF
TGTGCCAGCAGCGTAGGACAGGGCACTGAAGCTTTCTTT
>.|TRBV19|TRBJ1-2|.
CASSSTPGSNYGYTF
TGTGCCAGTAGCTCTACCCCAGGGTCAAACTATGGCTACACCTTC
>few|TRBV7-9|TRBJ2-3|TRBD2
CASSSGLAVPDTQYF
TGTGCCAGCAGCTCGGGACTAGCGGTTCCAGATACGCAGTATTTT
>.|TRBV7-9|TRBJ2-2|.
CASSFSPLGSGELFF
TGTGCCAGCAGCTTCAGCCCATTGGGTTCCGGGGAGCTGTTTTTT
>few|TRBV6-2/TRBV6-3|TRBJ2-7|TRBD1
CASSYSKDRGSYEQYF
TGTGCCAGCAGTTACTCGAAAGACAGGGGATCCTACGAGCAGTACTTC
>.|TRBV12-3/TRBV12-4|TRBJ1-4|.
CASTQGGEKLFF
TGTGCCAGCACCCAAGGGGGAGAAAAACTGTTTTTT
>.|TRBV29-1|TRBJ2-1|TRBD2
CSGSLAGRGENEQFF
TGCAGCGGGTCCCTAGCGGGGAGGGGAGAGAATGAGCAGTTCTTC
>few|TRBV4-3|TRBJ1-2|TRBD1
CASSQLQGAEGYTF
TGCGCCAGCAGCCAGTTGCAGGGGGCAGAGGGCTACACCTTC
>.|TRBV6-1|TRBJ2-7|.
CASVMSGKQYF
TGTGCCAGCGTCATGAGTGGGAAGCAGTACTTC
>few|TRBV13|TRBJ2-7|.
CASSGYQGGEQYF
TGTGCCAGCAGCGGCTATCAGGGCGGCGAGCAGTACTTC
>many|TRBV7-6|TRBJ2-1|.
CASSLADNEQFF
TGTGCCAGCAGCTTAGCAGACAATGAGCAGTTCTTC
>.|TRBV7-2|TRBJ1-6|.
CASSLGGQFANSPLHF
TGTGCCAGCAGCTTAGGAGGACAGTTTGCTAATTCACCCCTCCACTTT
>few|TRBV5-1|TRBJ1-6|.
CASSLVENSPLHF
TGCGCCAGCAGCTTGGTCGAGAATTCACCCCTCCACTTT
>many|TRBV9|TRBJ2-7|TRBD2
CASSVGISGNYEQYF
TGTGCCAGCAGCGTAGGAATTAGCGGGAATTACGAGCAGTACTTC
>.|TRBV11-3|TRBJ2-3|TRBD2
CATRLADTDTQYF
TGTGCCACCAGACTAGCGGATACAGATACGCAGTATTTT
>.|TRBV20-1|TRBJ1-5|TRBD1
CSARTGLSNQPQHF
TGCAGTGCCCGGACAGGGCTCAGCAATCAGCCCCAGCATTTT
>.|TRBV6-2/TRBV6-3|TRBJ2-3|.
CASSYVGVAQYF
TGTGCCAGCAGTTACGTCGGGGTTGCGCAGTATTTT
>.|TRBV2|TRBJ2-5|TRBD2
CASSEARAGVETQYF
TGTGCCAGCAGTGAAGCGAGAGCGGGAGTAGAGACCCAGTACTTC
>.|TRBV5-1|TRBJ2-1|TRBD1
CASSGMGQGNEQFF
TGCGCCAGCAGCGGAATGGGACAGGGGAATGAGCAGTTCTTC
>.|TRBV5-1|TRBJ2-2|.
CASSPGTINTGELFF
TGCGCCAGCAGTCCTGGGACAATCAACACCGGGGAGCTGTTTTTT
>many|TRBV27|TRBJ2-6|.
CASSSAVGANVLTF
TGTGCCAGCTCTTCAGCTGTCGGGGCCAACGTCCTGACTTTC
>few|TRBV7-9|TRBJ2-3|TRBD2
CASSSTSGGADTQYF
TGTGCCAGCAGCTCTACTAGCGGGGGGGCAGATACGCAGTATTTT
>many|TRBV9|TRBJ2-1|.
CASSVVDLSYNEQFF
TGTGCCAGCAGCGTAGTTGACCTTTCCTACAATGAGCAGTTCTTC
>few|TRBV5-1|TRBJ2-7|.
CASSLASGFAGYEQYF
TGCGCCAGCAGCTTGGCCTCGGGATTTGCGGGCTACGAGCAGTACTTC
>.|TRBV19|TRBJ1-2|.
CASSIVTALVGYTF
TGTGCCAGTAGTATAGTCACAGCACTTGTTGGCTACACCTTC
>few|TRBV20-1|TRBJ2-7|TRBD1
CSARGTGYEQYF
TGCAGTGCTAGAGGGACAGGCTACGAGCAGTACTTC
>few|TRBV7-6|TRBJ2-7|.
CASSLGYASYEQYF
TGTGCCAGCAGCTTAGGATACGCCTCCTACGAGCAGTACTTC
>few|TRBV14|TRBJ1-1|TRBD1
CASSQSKGQGSTEAFF
TGTGCCAGCAGCCAAAGCAAAGGACAGGGGAGCACTGAAGCTTTCTTT
>few|TRBV27|TRBJ1-2|TRBD1
CASSNRGRNNYGYTF
TGTGCCAGCAGTAACAGGGGGCGCAACAACTATGGCTACACCTTC
>few|TRBV24-1|TRBJ2-1|.
CATSAHPPSGGEQFF
TGTGCCACCAGTGCCCATCCCCCTTCCGGCGGTGAGCAGTTCTTC
>.|TRBV11-3|TRBJ2-1|.
CASSLVRASNEQFF
TGTGCCAGCAGCTTAGTACGGGCGAGCAATGAGCAGTTCTTC
>.|TRBV15|TRBJ2-4|.
CATKSRDLAKNIQYF
TGTGCCACCAAGTCCCGGGATTTAGCCAAAAACATTCAGTACTTC